The clone carrying this TCR beta chain has ten or more counts. CDR3 length: 15 residues. Looked up from germline, CDR1 is SGHTA and CDR2 is FQGNSA. Trimming removed 1 base from V and 7 bases from J, with 14 bases in between. This sample stems from a study of blood T cells in healthy people across ages. Next came a second PCR, run for about 6 to 12 cycles, which used a sample-barcoded 5' primer along with a J-beta primer mix. A template-switch adaptor containing 12 random nucleotides labeled each cDNA molecule. Via MiXCR, TCRdb re-called the 5' RACE reads, giving one row per CDR3 protein. The table has hundreds of thousands of distinct CDR3 sequences, about 42% seen once.

This TCR was sampled from a man older than 75 in good health. The gene calls are TRBV7-2 and TRBJ2-1; D might be TRBD1 (7 bases). Material for sequencing was blood. Written as DNA, the CDR3 is TGTGCCAGCAGCTTAGGGGGGGACAGAAGGAATGAGCAGTTCTTC. It specifies CASSLGGDRRNEQFF.